This entry is about one TCR beta chain. Its antigen is not known. This CDR3 has 17 residues. Germline CDR1 LNHDA, CDR2 SQIVND (reference sequence). Trimming cost V 5 bases and J 4 bases, with 23 bases left between them. Clones were read by immunoSEQ multiplex PCR, and TCRdb kept only the in-frame ones, dropping some. The sample shows over 50,000 clones, around 81% of them seen only once. The sample belongs to a study of vaccination effects on CD4 cells after COVID-19. Across the whole study: The participants, recipients of two vaccine doses, got either BNT162b2 or mRNA-1273. Study findings and constraints: By a late point after vaccination, infection- and vaccine-induced clones had shrunk markedly through clonal contraction.

Using viral peptide pools, the ViraFEST assay grew out antigen-specific CD4+ T cells prior to sequencing. The authors isolated CD4+ T cells after around nine days of culture. The chain has TRBV19 and TRBJ2-5; the D call may be TRBD1 or TRBD2 (5 bases each). This TCR came from a human donor who received a COVID-19 vaccine. Sequences were derived from CD4+ T cells from PBMCs cultured with HCoV-229E spike peptides, sampled before COVID-19 vaccination. CDR3 DNA sequence: TGTGCCAGTAGTGGAGCCGGGACCTTCTTTAGGGGAGAGACCCAGTACTTC. This gives the protein CASSGAGTFFRGETQYF.